This T cell receptor (beta chain) was sequenced for a study of metastatic and nonmetastatic thyroid tumors. Study in general: The authors compared repertoires across blood and tumor or nodule tissue from malignant and benign thyroid patients. Study results and caveats: Benign nodules reportedly had significantly lower TCR beta diversity than malignant thyroid tumors in blood and tumor.

MiXCR was used by TCRdb to re-call the PCR reads. Of 6,500 to 10,000 clones in the sample, approximately 30% were seen once. CDR1 and CDR2 (germline): MNHEY, SVGEGT. V trimming: 5 bases; J trimming: 1 base; junction bases outside the gene matches: 6. The CDR3 length is 15 residues. This clone was seen only a few times. The antigen is not known. Among the patients, none had received any treatment before thyroid surgery. This TCR was recovered from a female donor with papillary thyroid cancer or a benign thyroid nodule (not recorded which). Some clones in this sample may be carry-over from other donors' samples. Input material: adjacent normal tissue. This chain uses TRBV6-2 or TRBV6-3 with TRBJ2-7, with 9 bases identical to TRBD2. CDR3 coding DNA: TGTGCCAGCAGTCCGACTAGCGGAGTTTCCTACGAGCAGTACTTC. Translation: CASSPTSGVSYEQYF.